The TCR beta chain under discussion was sequenced for a study of T-cell reconstitution after alpha-beta-depleted transplantation in children. Study-wide findings and caveats: Reportedly, only several hundred clones from non-depleted graft cells drove alpha-beta T-cell counts at about two months. Some patients showed high day-60 TCRbeta diversity, which derived from surviving recipient T cells and thymic progenitors. T-cell counts and diversity at one year following transplant were attributed mainly to newly produced T cells.

Germline values: CDR1 DFQATT, CDR2 SNEGSKA (reference sequence). Trimming took 2 bases from V and 0 from J, leaving 8 bases between them. The length of the CDR3 is 14 residues. This clonotype was counted only a few times. The antigen remains unidentified. Using unique molecular identifiers, the investigators prepared the TCRbeta library. TCRdb recomputed calls from the PCR reads with MiXCR, one row per CDR3 protein. The sample lists 550,000 to 800,000 distinct CDR3 sequences, less than 15% occurring once. The TCR was taken from a girl aged 2-15 years with congenital amegakaryocytic thrombocytopenia, due to receive a stem cell transplant. Here the sequenced sample was PBMCs, taken before TCRalphabeta/CD19-depleted stem cell transplant. The gene calls are TRBV20-1 and TRBJ2-1; TRBD2 might be the D (5 bases). The CDR3 protein is CSARTRDSYNEQFF. In nucleotides, the CDR3 is TGCAGTGCTAGAACGAGGGACTCCTACAATGAGCAGTTCTTC.